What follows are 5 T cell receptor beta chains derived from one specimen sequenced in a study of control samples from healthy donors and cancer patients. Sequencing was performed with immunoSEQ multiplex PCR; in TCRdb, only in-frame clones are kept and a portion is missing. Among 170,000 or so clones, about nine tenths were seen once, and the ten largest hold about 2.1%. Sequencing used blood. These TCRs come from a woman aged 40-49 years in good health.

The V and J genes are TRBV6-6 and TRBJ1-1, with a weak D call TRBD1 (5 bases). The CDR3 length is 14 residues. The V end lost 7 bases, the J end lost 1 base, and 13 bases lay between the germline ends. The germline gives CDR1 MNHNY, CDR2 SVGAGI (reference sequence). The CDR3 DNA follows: TGTGCCAGCACCTACCGGGGGGGGAACACTGAAGCTTTCTTT. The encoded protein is CASTYRGGNTEAFF.

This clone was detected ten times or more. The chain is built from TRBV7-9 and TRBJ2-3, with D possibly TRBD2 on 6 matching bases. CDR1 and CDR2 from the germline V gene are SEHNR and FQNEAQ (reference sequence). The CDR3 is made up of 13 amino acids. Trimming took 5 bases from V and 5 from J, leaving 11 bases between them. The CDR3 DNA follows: TGTGCCAGCAGCGTTCCCGGGGGAGATACGCAGTATTTT. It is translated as CASSVPGGDTQYF.

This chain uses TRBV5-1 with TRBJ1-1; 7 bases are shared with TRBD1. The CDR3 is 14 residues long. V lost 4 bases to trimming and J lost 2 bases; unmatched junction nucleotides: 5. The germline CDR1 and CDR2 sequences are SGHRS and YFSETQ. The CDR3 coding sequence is TGCGCCAGCAGCGAAAGAGGGGGCAACACTGAAGCTTTCTTT. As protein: CASSERGGNTEAFF.

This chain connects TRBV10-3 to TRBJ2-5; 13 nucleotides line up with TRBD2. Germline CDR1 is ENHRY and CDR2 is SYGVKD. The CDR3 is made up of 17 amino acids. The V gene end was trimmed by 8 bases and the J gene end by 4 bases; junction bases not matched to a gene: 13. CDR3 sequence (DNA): TGTGCCATCTCAACTAGCGGGGGGGGCTCCCTCAGAGAGACCCAGTACTTC. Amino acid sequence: CAISTSGGGSLRETQYF.

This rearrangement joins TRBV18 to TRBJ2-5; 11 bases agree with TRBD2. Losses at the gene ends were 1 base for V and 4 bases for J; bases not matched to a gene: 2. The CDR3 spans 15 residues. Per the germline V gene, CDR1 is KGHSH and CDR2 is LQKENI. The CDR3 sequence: CASSPLTSGGETQYF. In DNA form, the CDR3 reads TGTGCCAGCTCACCACTAACTAGCGGGGGAGAGACCCAGTACTTC.